Shown below are 28 T cell receptor beta chains from a single sample sequenced in a study of blood T cell repertoires in COVID-19. Clones were sequenced by immunoSEQ multiplex PCR, and TCRdb holds only the in-frame ones, with some missing. The table records approximately 96,000 clones, about 96% of them present only once. The sequenced sample was peripheral blood. Source of these receptors: a human donor with active COVID-19. The donor label of this sample is uncertain.

As regards this clone: One end of the junction varies from germline; a read error may be responsible. The chain employs TRBV6-5 and TRBJ2-1; D is unresolved. The CDR3 contains 12 residues. Germline V CDR1 and CDR2: MNHEY, SVGAGI. CDR3 sequence reads: CASSRNYNEQFF. The DNA for the CDR3 is TGTGCCAGCAGCCGAAACTACAATGAGCAATTCTTC.

The chain combines TRBV2 with TRBJ1-2; TRBD1 agrees at 12 bases. The length of the CDR3 is 14 residues. V lost 6 bases and J lost 8; bases outside the gene matches: 7. The germline gives CDR1 SNHLY, CDR2 FYNNEI. The CDR3 DNA is TGTGCCAGCAGGGGACAGGGGGCTAAAATAGGCTACACCTTC. This translates into CASRGQGAKIGYTF.

The chain carries TRBV6-5 and TRBJ2-3; a possible D gene is TRBD2 (5 bases). The V end was cut by 6 bases, the J end by 5 bases, with 18 bases between. Germline V gives CDR1 MNHEY, CDR2 SVGAGI. The CDR3 runs to 15 residues. CDR3 nucleotide sequence: TGTGCCAGCAGGGACCTCCGCGTTAGCGAAGATACGCAGTATTTT. The encoded protein is CASRDLRVSEDTQYF.

The genes are TRBV7-2 and TRBJ1-2; 7 positions match TRBD1. Per germline, CDR1 SGHTA and CDR2 FQGNSA. The J segment lost 8 bases and the V segment lost 6 bases, leaving 15 bases of the junction unmatched. The CDR3 consists of 15 residues. CDR3 nucleotide sequence: TGTGCCAGCAGGGGCAACGGACAGGCGACTGAAGGCTACACCTTC. Protein: CASRGNGQATEGYTF. The variable domain in full, completed from reference TRBV7-2 and TRBJ1-2, reads GAGVSQSPSNKVTEKGKDVELRCDPISGHTALYWYRQSLGQGLEFLIYFQGNSAPDKSGLPSDRFSAERTGGSVSTLTIQRTQQEDSAVYLCASRGNGQATEGYTFGSGTRLTVV.

This chain uses TRBV4-2 with TRBJ1-1; 9 bases align to TRBD1. J was trimmed by 4 bases and V by 7 bases; bases with no gene match: 7. The germline V gene encodes CDR1 LGHNA and CDR2 YNFKEQ. This CDR3 is 14 amino acids long. DNA for the CDR3: TGTGCCAGCACCGGGACAGGGACGCCCACTGAAGCTTTCTTT. It encodes CASTGTGTPTEAFF.

CDR3 sequence reads: CASSRPGTLAYEQYF. In nucleotides, the CDR3 is TGTGCCAGCAGCCGGCCGGGGACATTGGCCTACGAGCAGTACTTC. This rearrangement joins TRBV3-1 (or the pseudogene TRBV3-2) to TRBJ2-7; TRBD1 is a possible D gene (6 bases). The CDR3 contains 15 residues. The germline CDR1 and CDR2 sequences are LGHDT and YNNKEL (reference sequence). The V gene lost 4 bases and the J gene lost 2 bases, with 15 bases spanning the gap.

V gene TRBV2 combines with J gene TRBJ2-7; D ambiguous. Germline lookup yields CDR1 SNHLY and CDR2 FYNNEI. The CDR3 consists of 14 residues. V was clipped by 7 bases and J by 3 bases, with 16 bases between them. This CDR3 is CASIRALSLYEQYF. The CDR3 nucleotides read TGTGCCAGCATACGAGCTTTGAGCCTCTACGAGCAGTACTTC.

The chain employs TRBV5-1 and TRBJ2-7; tentative D call: TRBD2 (6 bases). CDR1 and CDR2 (germline): SGHRS, YFSETQ. The CDR3 is 15 amino acids. V was cut by 4 bases and J by 3 bases, with 17 bases left in between. CDR3: CASSVEPGDLYEQYF. In DNA, the CDR3 is TGCGCCAGCAGCGTGGAACCGGGGGACCTCTACGAGCAGTACTTC.

The chain has TRBV5-1 and TRBJ2-3; no clear D gene. Trimming cost V 1 base and J 1 base, with 4 bases left between them. Germline values: CDR1 SGHRS, CDR2 YFSETQ. CDR3 size: 13 residues. In DNA, the CDR3 is TGCGCCAGCAGCTTGCGGGGCACAGATACGCAGTATTTT. Translating it yields CASSLRGTDTQYF.

This clone came up once. This chain links TRBV12-5 with TRBJ2-7; 10 bases line up with TRBD1. V dropped 4 bases and J dropped 0; count of bases not matched to a gene: 3. The CDR3 has 15 amino acids. The germline V gene encodes CDR1 LGHNT and CDR2 FRNRAP. The CDR3 DNA sequence: TGTGCTAGTGGTTGGGGACAGGGGCACTCCTACGAGCAGTACTTC. The encoded protein is CASGWGQGHSYEQYF.

The CDR3 DNA reads as TGTGCCAGCAGCTGGGGTGGACTAGCGGTTTTGTACTTC. This gives the protein CASSWGGLAVLYF. The rearrangement joins TRBV11-2 to TRBJ2-7; 10 bases line up with TRBD2. Germline CDR1 SGHAT, CDR2 FQNNGV. V lost 4 bases, J lost 12 bases, and 9 bases stayed unmatched. The CDR3 sequence is 13 residues long.

V is TRBV5-1 and J is TRBJ2-1; TRBD2 matches at 8 bases. With V trimmed by 3 bases and J by 9 bases, 5 bases remained unmatched. The CDR3 covers 13 residues. Per germline, CDR1 SGHRS and CDR2 YFSETQ. CDR3 coding DNA: TGCGCCAGCAGCTCGACTAGCGACCGTGAGCAGTTCTTC. Amino acids: CASSSTSDREQFF.

The chain couples TRBV15 to TRBJ2-7, with TRBD1 identical over 9 bases. V was pared by 1 base and J by 2 bases, with 15 bases of the junction left unmatched. The CDR3 is made up of 19 amino acids. CDR1 and CDR2 from the germline V gene are LNHNV and YYDKDF (reference sequence). For the CDR3, the DNA is TGTGCCACCAGCAGAGCAACAGGGACAGGGCTGTTTTCCCCCTACGAGCAGTACTTC. It yields the protein CATSRATGTGLFSPYEQYF.

The V call is TRBV3-1 (or the pseudogene TRBV3-2), the J call TRBJ1-5; perhaps TRBD1 as D (5 bases). Germline values: CDR1 LGHDT, CDR2 YNNKEL (reference sequence). CDR3 length equals 15 residues. V lost 4 bases and J lost 2, with 12 bases in between. The CDR3 here is CASSPTGDGNQPQHF. For the CDR3, the DNA is TGTGCCAGCAGCCCGACGGGGGACGGCAATCAGCCCCAGCATTTT.

The chain employs TRBV28 and TRBJ2-6, with D tentatively TRBD1 (5 bases). CDR3 length: 14 residues. CDR1 is MDHEN and CDR2 is SYDVKM in the germline V gene. The germline V and J ends were trimmed by 10 bases and 4 bases, with 14 bases remaining between them. The CDR3 loop reads CATLLGPGANVLTF. In nucleotides, the CDR3 is TGTGCCACACTTTTGGGGCCCGGGGCCAACGTCCTGACTTTC.

V is TRBV23-1 and J is TRBJ2-1, with D possibly TRBD2 on 6 matching bases. TRBV23-1 is flagged as an ORF with uncertain function. The CDR3 spans 17 residues. Deletions cut 6 bases from V and 9 bases from J, with 27 bases between. The CDR3 protein is CASRKSDRLVSIREQFF. The CDR3, as DNA: TGCGCCAGCAGGAAATCGGACCGACTAGTATCTATCCGTGAGCAGTTCTTC.

The genes are TRBV18 and TRBJ1-6; 7 bases are shared with TRBD1. The CDR3 runs 15 residues. CDR1 is KGHSH and CDR2 is LQKENI in the germline V gene. V trimming: 3 bases; J trimming: 4 bases; junction bases outside the gene matches: 3. The CDR3 sequence is CASSPTGQYNSPLHF. CDR3 nucleotides: TGTGCCAGCTCACCTACGGGACAGTATAATTCACCCCTCCACTTT. The variable domain in full, completed from reference TRBV18 and TRBJ1-6, reads NAGVMQNPRHLVRRRGQEARLRCSPMKGHSHVYWYRQLPEEGLKFMVYLQKENIIDESGMPKERFSAEFPKEGPSILRIQQVVRGDSAAYFCASSPTGQYNSPLHFGNGTRLTVT.

The V call is TRBV7-2, the J call TRBJ2-7; D perhaps matches TRBD1 (5 bases). The CDR3 loop spans 15 amino acids. The germline CDR1 and CDR2 sequences are SGHTA and FQGNSA. V was cut by 1 base and J by 2 bases, with 12 bases left in between. As DNA, the CDR3 is TGTGCCAGCAGCTTAGTCGCACAGGACCCCTACGAGCAGTACTTC. Protein sequence: CASSLVAQDPYEQYF. Drawing the rest from reference TRBV7-2 and TRBJ2-7, the complete variable domain is GAGVSQSPSNKVTEKGKDVELRCDPISGHTALYWYRQSLGQGLEFLIYFQGNSAPDKSGLPSDRFSAERTGGSVSTLTIQRTQQEDSAVYLCASSLVAQDPYEQYFGPGTRLTVT.

The chain carries TRBV3-1 (or the pseudogene TRBV3-2) and TRBJ1-6; possibly TRBD1 for D (5 bases). V lost 5 bases and J 7 bases, leaving 15 bases between the germline ends. CDR1 and CDR2 from the germline V gene are LGHDT and YNNKEL (reference sequence). CDR3 length: 15 residues. For the CDR3, the DNA is TGTGCCAGCAGCGGAGCAGGGTCCGGCAATTCACCCCTCCACTTT. Translating it yields CASSGAGSGNSPLHF.

This chain uses TRBV2 with TRBJ1-5, with unresolved D. CDR1 is SNHLY, CDR2 FYNNEI, per germline. V lost 10 bases to trimming and J lost 9 bases, with 16 bases between them. CDR3 length: 12 amino acids. The CDR3 spells CATTEEGVPQHF. The CDR3 DNA sequence: TGTGCCACCACCGAGGAGGGTGTGCCCCAGCATTTT.

The chain combines TRBV28 with TRBJ1-5, with D possibly matching TRBD1 (5 bases). The CDR3 runs to 17 residues. Germline loops: CDR1 MDHEN, CDR2 SYDVKM. V was cut by 5 bases and J by 1 base, with 18 bases left in between. The CDR3 region is CASSVRQRRISNQPQHF. CDR3 nucleotides: TGTGCCAGCAGTGTGCGACAGAGACGGATAAGCAATCAGCCCCAGCATTTT. Based on the CDR3 plus reference TRBV28 and TRBJ1-5, the full variable domain is DVKVTQSSRYLVKRTGEKVFLECVQDMDHENMFWYRQDPGLGLRLIYFSYDVKMKEKGDIPEGYSVSREKKERFSLILESASTNQTSMYLCASSVRQRRISNQPQHFGDGTRLSIL.

The chain combines TRBV19 with TRBJ2-5, with TRBD2 matching 8 bases. The length of the CDR3 is 14 residues. CDR1 is LNHDA and CDR2 is SQIVND in the germline V gene (reference sequence). J gave up 5 bases and V 3 bases, and 5 bases lay outside the gene matches. CDR3 protein: CASSIREGRETQYF. The CDR3 DNA sequence: TGTGCCAGTAGTATCCGGGAGGGCCGTGAGACCCAGTACTTC.

This rearrangement joins TRBV19 to TRBJ1-1; perhaps TRBD1 as D (6 bases). The CDR3 consists of 14 residues. Germline V CDR1 and CDR2: LNHDA, SQIVND (reference sequence). Trimming stripped 8 bases from V and 4 bases from J, with 17 bases between. This chain's CDR3 is CASLKQGLGTEAFF. The DNA of the CDR3 is TGTGCCAGTCTAAAACAGGGTTTGGGCACTGAAGCTTTCTTT.

This sequence joins TRBV19 and TRBJ2-3, with D possibly matching TRBD2 (6 bases). V was cut by 4 bases and J by 2 bases, with 10 bases left in between. Germline V gives CDR1 LNHDA, CDR2 SQIVND (reference sequence). This CDR3 region has 14 residues. CDR3 sequence reads: CASSSGGYTDTQYF. CDR3 coding DNA: TGTGCCAGTAGTAGTGGGGGGTACACAGATACGCAGTATTTT.

This chain joins TRBV6-5 and TRBJ2-2; 10 nucleotides align to TRBD1. Trimming at V came to 8 bases and at J to 6 bases, leaving 3 bases not matched to a gene. Germline V gene sequence: CDR1 MNHEY, CDR2 SVGAGI. The CDR3 runs 13 residues. The CDR3 DNA sequence: TGTGCCAGCCAAGGACAGGGGGCCGGGGAGCTGTTTTTT. Amino acids: CASQGQGAGELFF.

To note about this clone: A read error may produce the germline difference seen at one junction end. The rearrangement links TRBV5-4 to TRBJ1-2; 8 bases fit TRBD1. Germline V lookup: CDR1 SGHNT, CDR2 YYREEE (reference sequence). This CDR3 is 12 amino acids long. The CDR3, as DNA: TGTGCCAGCAGCTTCCCCCAGGGACAGGCCCACTTC. This encodes CASSFPQGQAHF.

The chain uses TRBV3-1 (or the pseudogene TRBV3-2) and TRBJ1-2, with 7 bases identical to TRBD1. The CDR3 spans 14 residues. The V and J ends lost 0 bases and 4 bases, in that order; junction bases with no gene match: 2. In germline, CDR1 is LGHDT, CDR2 YNNKEL (reference sequence). The CDR3 loop reads CASSQEGTAYGYTF. CDR3 in DNA: TGTGCCAGCAGCCAAGAGGGGACAGCCTATGGCTACACCTTC.

This sequence joins TRBV5-1 and TRBJ2-5; weak D call: TRBD2 (5 bases). Trimming cost V 0 bases and J 2 bases, with 17 bases left between them. CDR1 and CDR2 (germline): SGHRS, YFSETQ. The CDR3 runs to 17 residues. Here the CDR3 DNA reads TGCGCCAGCAGCTTGGTTGGGTCGATCGGGGATCAAGAGACCCAGTACTTC. It codes for CASSLVGSIGDQETQYF.